Sequencing of this TCR delta chain was carried out in a study of gammadelta T cells in human blood (dated by TCRdb to 2018 to 2020). Findings and caveats that apply to the study as a whole: According to the study, polyclonal expansion of innate gamma-delta T cells immediately after birth appeared to be driven by microbial exposure.

This clone has only a few counts. The clone's antigen remains unknown. This could be a read error, since a much larger clone is one nucleotide away. The library relied on RT-PCR. Sequenced using an Illumina MiSeq. TCRdb reprocessed the public data with the CATT caller; entries with the same nucleotide sequence were combined afterwards. Recorded for this sample are some 1,300 delta-chain clones; around 10% of them occurred a single time. The ten largest make up about 6.2% of the sample. CDR1 TSWWSYY and CDR2 QGS are derived from the germline V gene. From cysteine to phenylalanine, the CDR3 is 21 amino acids long. This entry keeps only the CDR3 DNA: 63 bases, framed from base 1. Trimming takes 0 bases off V and 7 bases off J; junction bases not matched to a gene: 23.

Material: non-Vgamma9Vdelta2 gamma-delta T cells from cord blood. This chain joins TRDV1 to TRDJ2, and 7 junctional nucleotides match TRDD2. The receptor was derived from a newborn. The CDR3 corresponds to CALGELSYLLSVLDCQAQLFF. The nucleotide sequence is given as TGTGCTCTTGGGGAACTTTCCTACTTACTTAGTGTACTGGACTGTCAAGCACAACTCTTCTTT.